Below, 7 T cell receptor beta chains from the same sample are listed, as sequenced in a study of tumor-infiltrating T cells and Merkel cell polyomavirus. Study at large: CD8+ T cells recognized the Merkel cell polyomavirus KLL epitope.

All patients' tumors stained robustly positive for Merkel cell polyomavirus Large T antigen by immunohistochemistry. The protocol was immunoSEQ multiplex PCR, while the TCRdb copy is restricted to in-frame clones and leaves out a portion. The repertoire has about 930 clones, around 89% of them found once; the top ten carry 9.5% to 13%. Sequencing was carried out using lymph node tissue. Source of these receptors: a woman in her sixties or seventies with Merkel cell carcinoma.

This clone was counted a single time. This chain uses TRBV7-2 with TRBJ2-3; TRBD2 might be the D (6 bases). The CDR3 runs to 15 residues. V was trimmed by 0 bases and J by 2 bases, leaving 9 bases between them. The germline gives CDR1 SGHTA, CDR2 FQGNSA. CDR3 nucleotide sequence: TGTGCCAGCAGCTTAGCGAGCGGGTCCACAGATACGCAGTATTTT. This gives the protein CASSLASGSTDTQYF.

As regards this clone: Mismatch with germline at one junction end may stem from a read error. Within the sample, other DNA sequences also encode this same CDR3. The chain has TRBV5-1 and TRBJ1-1, with D hard to call. CDR3 length equals 14 residues. Germline V gene sequence: CDR1 SGHRS, CDR2 YFSETQ. The CDR3 spells CASSLDSGFTEAFF. In DNA, the CDR3 is TGCGCCAGCAGCTTAGATTCCGGGTTCACTGAAGCTTTTTTT.

The V and J genes are TRBV12-5 and TRBJ2-1, with D perhaps TRBD1 (6 bases). The CDR3 has 13 amino acids. Germline assignment: CDR1 LGHNT and CDR2 FRNRAP. V lost 5 bases and J lost 10, with 15 bases in between. The CDR3 nucleotides read TGTGCTAGTGGTGGGAATCGGACAGCCGAGCAGTTCTTC. It codes for CASGGNRTAEQFF.

This chain links TRBV19 with TRBJ1-1; D is perhaps TRBD1 (6 bases). The CDR3 extends over 15 amino acids. V was cut by 4 bases and J by 1 base, with 13 bases left in between. The germline gives CDR1 LNHDA, CDR2 SQIVND (reference sequence). This CDR3 is CASSKGRGANTEAFF. The CDR3 bases are TGTGCCAGTAGTAAGGGGCGGGGGGCGAACACTGAAGCTTTCTTT.

The chain couples TRBV19 to TRBJ2-5; a weak D match, TRBD1 (5 bases). The CDR3 consists of 16 residues. The V end was cut by 3 bases, the J end by 4 bases, with 18 bases between. Germline V lookup: CDR1 LNHDA, CDR2 SQIVND (reference sequence). The CDR3 spells CASSIGGAPRGETQYF. The CDR3 coding sequence is TGTGCCAGTAGTATCGGTGGGGCGCCCCGTGGAGAGACCCAGTACTTC.

This clone was seen a single time. V is TRBV2 and J is TRBJ2-5, with a possible D match to TRBD2 (6 bases). Trimming shortened V by 6 bases and J by 4 bases, and 9 bases separated the two germline ends. The CDR3 sequence is 12 residues long. Looked up from germline, CDR1 is SNHLY and CDR2 is FYNNEI. CDR3 nucleotide sequence: TGTGCCAGCAGGGGGGGTGGAGAGACCCAGTACTTC. As protein: CASRGGGETQYF.

V and J are TRBV7-2 and TRBJ1-2, with TRBD1 identical over 7 bases. Germline values: CDR1 SGHTA, CDR2 FQGNSA. CDR3 length equals 15 residues. Unmatched junction bases numbered 3, after V lost 2 bases and J lost 0 bases. CDR3 in DNA: TGTGCCAGCAGCTTACCCGGGACAGCTAACTATGGCTACACCTTC. It codes for CASSLPGTANYGYTF.